One sample yielded the 16 T cell receptor beta chains listed below, sequenced in a study of T cell repertoires in ileal Crohn's disease. Clones were sequenced by immunoSEQ multiplex PCR, and TCRdb holds only the in-frame ones, with some missing. The table includes 4,000 to 6,000 clones, around 73% detected once. Material: ileal tissue. Receptor source: an adult with Crohn's disease.

The chain is built from TRBV19 and TRBJ1-5; D not certain. Trimming cost V 7 bases and J 6 bases, with 16 bases left between them. The CDR3 has 14 residues. The germline CDR1 and CDR2 sequences are LNHDA and SQIVND (reference sequence). This CDR3 is CASTPGHGAQPQHF. The CDR3 DNA reads TGTGCCAGTACCCCGGGTCACGGTGCTCAGCCCCAGCATTTT.

The chain uses TRBV6-5 and TRBJ2-1; possible D gene TRBD2, 6 bases. V gave up 6 bases and J gave up 9 bases, with 15 bases separating them. Germline CDR1 and CDR2: MNHEY and SVGAGI. The CDR3 is made up of 13 amino acids. The CDR3 loop is CASRSGPRGEQFF. The CDR3 nucleotides read TGTGCCAGCAGAAGCGGGCCGCGCGGTGAGCAGTTCTTC.

This clone occurred a few times. The chain has TRBV11-2 and TRBJ2-3, with 11 bases aligning to TRBD1. The V gene's germline CDR1 is SGHAT and CDR2 FQNNGV. The CDR3 is 15 residues long. J lost 3 bases, V lost 5 bases, and 4 bases had no gene match. The CDR3 DNA reads as TGTGCCAGCAGCCCGTGGGACAGGGGGACAGATACGCAGTATTTT. This sequence encodes CASSPWDRGTDTQYF.

This chain connects TRBV10-3 to TRBJ2-2, with D possibly matching TRBD1 (5 bases). Trimming shortened V by 10 bases and J by 0 bases, and 12 bases separated the two germline ends. Germline CDR1 and CDR2: ENHRY and SYGVKD. This CDR3 has 14 residues. The chain's CDR3 is CATTQGANTGELFF. The CDR3 DNA is TGTGCCACCACCCAAGGGGCGAACACCGGGGAGCTGTTTTTT.

A single count supports this clone. The chain has TRBV19 and TRBJ2-7; D perhaps matches TRBD2 (6 bases). V was trimmed by 5 bases and J by 5 bases, leaving 16 bases between them. The V gene's germline CDR1 is LNHDA and CDR2 SQIVND (reference sequence). The CDR3 extends over 14 amino acids. CDR3 in DNA: TGTGCCAGTAGTGCTACAGGAGGGGTTAACGAGCAGTACTTC. This encodes CASSATGGVNEQYF.

This clone was seen once. CDR3 sequence: CASGAVYSNQPQHF. The CDR3, as DNA: TGTGCCAGCGGGGCGGTCTATAGCAATCAGCCCCAGCATTTT. The chain links TRBV2 to TRBJ1-5; the D gene is possibly TRBD1 (5 bases). The germline V gene has CDR1 SNHLY and CDR2 FYNNEI. Trimming pared 8 bases from V and 0 bases from J, leaving 11 bases between. The CDR3 contains 14 residues. The full variable domain, rest sourced from reference TRBV2 and TRBJ1-5, is EPEVTQTPSHQVTQMGQEVILRCVPISNHLYFYWYRQILGQKVEFLVSFYNNEISEKSEIFDDQFSVERPDGSNFTLKIRSTKLEDSAMYFCASGAVYSNQPQHFGDGTRLSIL.

The rearrangement links TRBV6-1 to TRBJ2-5; D uncertain. Trimming stripped 5 bases from V and 2 bases from J, with 9 bases between. This CDR3 contains 13 residues. Germline loops: CDR1 MNHNS, CDR2 SASEGT. The CDR3 DNA reads as TGTGCCAGCAGTAGTGACTTACAAGAGACCCAGTACTTC. It encodes CASSSDLQETQYF.

A few counts support this clone. The junction shows a germline mismatch at one end, possibly a read error. Other DNA sequences in the sample encode the same CDR3. V and J are TRBV30 and TRBJ2-5; 9 bases fit TRBD1. The CDR3 extends over 16 amino acids. CDR1 is GTSNPN and CDR2 is SVGIG in the germline V gene (reference sequence). Here the CDR3 DNA reads TGTGCCTGGAGCTACCCGGACAGGGGTCTCGGAGAGACCCAATACTTC. The encoded protein is CAWSYPDRGLGETQYF.

This clone was found once. This sequence joins TRBV9 and TRBJ1-3, with D perhaps TRBD1 (6 bases). CDR3 size: 14 residues. Germline V gives CDR1 SGDLS, CDR2 YYNGEE. Deletions cut 4 bases from V and 0 bases from J, with 8 bases between. Written as DNA, the CDR3 is TGTGCCAGCAGCCGGGACACCTCTGGAAACACCATATATTTT. Its protein is CASSRDTSGNTIYF. Full variable domain (rest looked up from reference TRBV9 and TRBJ1-3): DSGVTQTPKHLITATGQRVTLRCSPRSGDLSVYWYQQSLDQGLQFLIQYYNGEERAKGNILERFSAQQFPDLHSELNLSSLELGDSALYFCASSRDTSGNTIYFGEGSWLTVV.

CDR3 residues: CASSQSLGGNSNSPLHF. The CDR3 nucleotides are TGTGCCAGCAGCCAATCTTTAGGGGGAAATTCCAATTCACCCCTCCACTTT. The rearrangement links TRBV4-2 to TRBJ1-6; TRBD1 might be the D (6 bases). The germline CDR1 and CDR2 sequences are LGHNA and YNFKEQ. CDR3 length: 17 residues. The V end lost 2 bases, the J end lost 7 bases, and 18 bases lay between the germline ends.

This clone was counted a single time. The J gene is TRBJ1-1, the V gene TRBV18; maybe TRBD1 (5 bases). Between the trimmed V and J ends, which lost 1 base and 3 bases, there was a span of 12 bases. Germline V gene sequence: CDR1 KGHSH, CDR2 LQKENI. The CDR3 contains 15 residues. CDR3 protein: CASSPHAGFDTEAFF. The CDR3 DNA is TGTGCCAGCTCACCACACGCAGGGTTCGACACTGAAGCTTTCTTT.

The chain has TRBV4-1 and TRBJ1-3, with 7 bases fitting TRBD1. The junction had 11 bases not matched to a gene; V was cut back by 2 bases and J by 4 bases. Germline CDR1 is MGHRA and CDR2 is YSYEKL. The CDR3 contains 17 residues. The CDR3 DNA reads TGCGCCAGCAGCCAATTCGACAGGGCCTCCGTCGGAAACACCATATATTTT. Its protein product is CASSQFDRASVGNTIYF.

This clone has more than one count but fewer than ten. The CDR3 DNA follows: TGTGCCAGCAGCGTAACCCCGAGGGGAGCGGGAGAGCAGTACTTC. Its protein is CASSVTPRGAGEQYF. This rearrangement joins TRBV9 to TRBJ2-7; 7 bases are shared with TRBD2. CDR1 and CDR2 from the germline V gene are SGDLS and YYNGEE. This CDR3 contains 15 residues. V was clipped by 1 base and J by 7 bases; unmatched bases: 11.

V gene TRBV5-1 combines with J gene TRBJ2-2; 7 nucleotides line up with TRBD1. After removal of 0 bases from V and 4 bases from J, the junction contained 9 bases not matched to a gene. This CDR3 comprises 17 residues. Germline V gives CDR1 SGHRS, CDR2 YFSETQ. CDR3 sequence: CASSLARDSYTTGELFF. For the CDR3, the DNA is TGCGCCAGCAGCTTGGCCAGGGACAGCTATACCACCGGGGAGCTGTTTTTT.

The chain links TRBV11-2 to TRBJ1-1, with 7 bases identical to TRBD1. The CDR3 extends over 14 amino acids. V lost 4 bases, J lost 8 bases, and 10 bases stayed unmatched. Germline V gene data show CDR1 as SGHAT and CDR2 as FQNNGV. The chain's CDR3 is CASSSQSGGSEAFF. In DNA form, the CDR3 reads TGTGCCAGCAGCTCCCAATCAGGGGGATCGGAAGCTTTCTTT.

J is TRBJ2-7 and V is TRBV9; D remains ambiguous. The germline V gene has CDR1 SGDLS and CDR2 YYNGEE. The germline V and J ends were trimmed by 0 bases and 7 bases, with 14 bases remaining between them. This CDR3 has 14 amino acids. CDR3 in amino acids: CASSVGPYPEEQYF. CDR3 coding DNA: TGTGCCAGCAGCGTAGGTCCCTATCCCGAGGAGCAGTACTTC.